This record concerns one TCR beta chain sequence. Profiled with immunoSEQ multiplex PCR; TCRdb holds only in-frame clones, not every one. The sample holds around 100,000 clones, roughly 88% seen once. These data are taken from a study of blood T cell repertoires in COVID-19. About the study: T cells, B-cell-depleted T cells, or PBMCs provided the cDNA or gDNA that served as material.

The germline V gene has CDR1 SGHTA and CDR2 FQGNSA. CDR3 length equals 15 residues. V shed 5 bases and J 9 bases; nucleotides not matched to a gene: 13. The chain carries TRBV7-2 and TRBJ2-1, with TRBD1 matching over 7 bases. Sequencing was performed on peripheral blood. This clonotype was obtained from a human donor in a cohort sampled during active COVID-19. Here the CDR3 DNA reads TGTGCCAGCAGCAATAGGGACAGAAGCAACCTTGAGCAGTTCTTC. Protein product: CASSNRDRSNLEQFF.